This TCR beta chain was obtained from a study of blood T cell repertoires in COVID-19. Study-level information: Collection of acute and convalescent COVID-19 samples took place in the United States, Italy and Spain.

Methods used by the authors: For nucleated cells, counts were estimated from reference gene primer amplification. Measured with immunoSEQ multiplex PCR; TCRdb has only the in-frame clones, and not every one. That table is the source of V, J and clone size, and D and trimming were worked out from the DNA. The table includes about 98,000 clones, around 82% detected once. The CDR3 totals 15 residues. The V gene's germline CDR1 is MNHEY and CDR2 SVGAGI. Trimming cost V 6 bases and J 0 bases, with 14 bases left between them. The sample was peripheral blood. This TCR came from a man between 65 and 79 years old with active or convalescent COVID-19. V usage is TRBV6-5 and J usage is TRBJ1-2; D is undetermined. This CDR3 reads CASSLTANANYGYTF. In DNA form, the CDR3 reads TGTGCCAGCAGCCTCACTGCCAATGCTAACTATGGCTACACCTTC.